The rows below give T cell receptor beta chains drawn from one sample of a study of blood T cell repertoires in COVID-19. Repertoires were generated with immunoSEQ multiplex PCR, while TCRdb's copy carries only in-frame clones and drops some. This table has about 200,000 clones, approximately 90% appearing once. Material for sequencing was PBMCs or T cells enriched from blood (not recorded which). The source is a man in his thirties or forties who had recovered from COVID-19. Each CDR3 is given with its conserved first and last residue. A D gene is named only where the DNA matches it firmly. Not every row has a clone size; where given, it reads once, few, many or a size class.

TGTGCCAGCAGCCCCGACAGGGATGAAAAACTGTTTTTT,CASSPDRDEKLFF,TRBV28,TRBD1,NA,TRBJ1-4
TGTGCCAGGACAGGGTCCGGGGAGCTGTTTTTT,CARTGSGELFF,TRBV6-5,TRBD1,NA,TRBJ2-2
TGTGCCAGCAGGTTGCAGGGGGATGAAAAACTGTTTTTT,CASRLQGDEKLFF,TRBV2,TRBD1,once,TRBJ1-4
TGTGCCAGCAGTTCCCCCGGGTCCGGCGGGGAGACCCAGTACTTC,CASSSPGSGGETQYF,TRBV28,NA,NA,TRBJ2-5
TGTGCCAGCAGTTTACAGGGGTCCTACGAGCAGTACTTC,CASSLQGSYEQYF,TRBV12-3/TRBV12-4,NA,NA,TRBJ2-7
TGTGCCAGCAGTGTTGACAGGATTTTACCACAGCCCCAGCATTTT,CASSVDRILPQPQHF,TRBV28,NA,NA,TRBJ1-5
TGTGCCAGCAGGTTGACTAGCGGGTACCAAGAGACCCAGTACTTC,CASRLTSGYQETQYF,TRBV27,TRBD2,NA,TRBJ2-5
TGTGCCAGCAGCCCGGCTGGACAGGGGCCTAACTATGGCTACACCTTC,CASSPAGQGPNYGYTF,TRBV13,TRBD1,NA,TRBJ1-2
TGTGCCAGCAGCGGGGGTTGGGGACAACCAAACTATGGCTACACCTTC,CASSGGWGQPNYGYTF,TRBV5-4,NA,NA,TRBJ1-2
TGTGCCAGCAGTGCTCGAACAGGCTATTATAGCAATCAGCCCCAGCATTTT,CASSARTGYYSNQPQHF,TRBV6-4,NA,NA,TRBJ1-5
TGTGCCAGCAGCTTAGATTTCTTGGGGGCGCTTGAGCAGTTCTTC,CASSLDFLGALEQFF,TRBV11-2,NA,NA,TRBJ2-1
TGTGCCAGCAGCCAAGGGGACAGGGGTCCCTACAATGAGCAGTTCTTC,CASSQGDRGPYNEQFF,TRBV3-1/TRBV3-2,TRBD1,NA,TRBJ2-1
TGTGCCAGCTCACTTTCAGGACAGGCAGATACGCAGTATTTT,CASSLSGQADTQYF,TRBV18,TRBD1,NA,TRBJ2-3
TGTGCCAGTAGTATGGATGGGACTAGCTCCCATACGCAGTATTTT,CASSMDGTSSHTQYF,TRBV19,TRBD2,NA,TRBJ2-3
TGTGCCATCAGTGATGGGACTAGGCCGAACACCGGGGAGCTGTTTTTT,CAISDGTRPNTGELFF,TRBV10-3,TRBD2,NA,TRBJ2-2
TGTGCCAGCAGCTTGGTTGGAACAGGGGGGCAGTACTTC,CASSLVGTGGQYF,TRBV5-6,TRBD1,NA,TRBJ2-7
TGTGCCAGCAGCTTAGTAGGGGGCGGGGTTTTGAACACCGGGGAGCTGTTTTTT,CASSLVGGGVLNTGELFF,TRBV11-2,NA,NA,TRBJ2-2
TGTGCCAGCAGTGAATATGGGCATAGCACAGATACGCAGTATTTT,CASSEYGHSTDTQYF,TRBV25-1,NA,NA,TRBJ2-3
TGTGCCAGCAGCTTAGTGGGAGGGCGGGCTTTCTTT,CASSLVGGRAFF,TRBV7-8,NA,NA,TRBJ1-1
TGTGCCAGCAGCCCGGGGGGGGCCCGGGACGAGCAGTACTTC,CASSPGGARDEQYF,TRBV7-9,TRBD2,NA,TRBJ2-7
TGTGCCAGCAGTTTACCTACAGGTTACTACGGCTACACCTTC,CASSLPTGYYGYTF,TRBV28,NA,once,TRBJ1-2
TGCGCCAGCATGGAGGACAGGGCATCACCCCTCCACTTT,CASMEDRASPLHF,TRBV5-1,TRBD1,NA,TRBJ1-6
TGCGCCAGCAGTGCGACCGGGACAGGTCCTCCCTCCATGAACGAGCAGTACTTC,CASSATGTGPPSMNEQYF,TRBV10-2,TRBD1,NA,TRBJ2-7
TGTGCCAGTAGCTTTGGGCCTGGCCAAGAGACCCAGTACTTC,CASSFGPGQETQYF,TRBV19,NA,NA,TRBJ2-5
TGCAGTGCTAGTCGGGACACAGATACGCAGTATTTT,CSASRDTDTQYF,TRBV20-1,NA,NA,TRBJ2-3
TGTGCCAGCAGCGGTGGGGCGATGTACGAGCAGTACTTC,CASSGGAMYEQYF,TRBV7-8,NA,NA,TRBJ2-7
TGTGCCACCAGTGAGGGAGGGGGAGGACAGGGGACCTACGAGCAGTACTTC,CATSEGGGGQGTYEQYF,TRBV24-1,TRBD1,NA,TRBJ2-7
TGTGCCAGCTCACCGGAGACAGGGGTTTCACCCCTCCACTTT,CASSPETGVSPLHF,TRBV18,TRBD1,NA,TRBJ1-6
TGTGCCAGCAGTTACGTAGCCTCCTACGAGCAGTACTTC,CASSYVASYEQYF,TRBV6-5,NA,NA,TRBJ2-7
TGTGCCACCAGTGATTTGCGCGCGGGGGGCACAGATACGCAGTATTTT,CATSDLRAGGTDTQYF,TRBV24-1,TRBD2,NA,TRBJ2-3
TGTGCCAGCAGCTCTATTGCCCAGGGAGGGGGCTCCTACGAGCAGTACTTC,CASSSIAQGGGSYEQYF,TRBV11-2,NA,NA,TRBJ2-7
TGTGCCACCAGGGCCACAGGTACGGATACGCAGTATTTT,CATRATGTDTQYF,TRBV24-1,NA,NA,TRBJ2-3
TGTGCCAGCAGCTACCGGACTAGCGGGGACACAGATACGCAGTATTTT,CASSYRTSGDTDTQYF,TRBV9,TRBD2,NA,TRBJ2-3
TGTGCCAGCAGTAGACAGTCAACTAATGAAAAACTGTTTTTT,CASSRQSTNEKLFF,TRBV27,NA,once,TRBJ1-4
TGTGCCAGCAGCCCCCAGACAGGGGGACATAATTCACCCCTCCACTTT,CASSPQTGGHNSPLHF,TRBV7-8,TRBD1,NA,TRBJ1-6
TGTGCCAGCAGTGACGGGAAAGGTGCTAACTATGGCTACACCTTC,CASSDGKGANYGYTF,TRBV6-1,NA,NA,TRBJ1-2
TGTGCCAGCAAGGGTCTAAAGGGACAGGACTTCTACGAGCAGTACTTC,CASKGLKGQDFYEQYF,TRBV5-5,TRBD1,NA,TRBJ2-7
TGTGCCAGCAGCTTAGCGCTTTTCACTGCGGGGGCTACCTACGAGCAGTACTTC,CASSLALFTAGATYEQYF,TRBV7-2,NA,NA,TRBJ2-7
TGTGCCAGCAGCCTGGATTTGAGGAAGACAGATACGCAGTATTTT,CASSLDLRKTDTQYF,TRBV11-2,NA,NA,TRBJ2-3
TGTGCCAGCAGTAAATGGGACATTCCATATGGCTACACCTTC,CASSKWDIPYGYTF,TRBV6-2/TRBV6-3,NA,NA,TRBJ1-2
TGTGCCAGCAGCCCGTCGAACACAGGGGCTCACTATGGCTACACCTTC,CASSPSNTGAHYGYTF,TRBV7-9,TRBD1,NA,TRBJ1-2
TGTGCTAGTGGTTTGGGCACAGGGGGTCAAGAGACCCAGTACTTC,CASGLGTGGQETQYF,TRBV12-5,TRBD1,NA,TRBJ2-5
TGTGCCAGTTGGGACACAGGTAACAATGAGCAGTTCTTC,CASWDTGNNEQFF,TRBV19,NA,NA,TRBJ2-1
TGTGCCAGCAGCTTGGAAGTAACAGGCCACAACACCGGGGAGCTGTTTTTT,CASSLEVTGHNTGELFF,TRBV5-5,NA,NA,TRBJ2-2
TGTGCCAGCCAAAGCGGGATCTCCTACAATGAGCAGTTCTTC,CASQSGISYNEQFF,TRBV18,TRBD2,NA,TRBJ2-1
TGCGCCAGCAGCTTGGGTACAGGGTCAAACATTCAGTACTTC,CASSLGTGSNIQYF,TRBV5-1,NA,NA,TRBJ2-4
TGTGCCAGCAGCTTAGGGGCTGGCGTTAGCGGGACCCCTCTCAATGAGCAGTTCTTC,CASSLGAGVSGTPLNEQFF,TRBV7-6,TRBD2,NA,TRBJ2-1
TGTGCCAGCAGCTTCTCCGCGGGAGGTTATGGGGCTCGGGAGCAGTACTTC,CASSFSAGGYGAREQYF,TRBV7-9,TRBD2,NA,TRBJ2-7
TGTGCCACCAGCAGAGATAGGTGGGAGGGCACCTACGAGCAGTACTTC,CATSRDRWEGTYEQYF,TRBV15,TRBD2,NA,TRBJ2-7
TGTGCCAGTGGAGATTACAATGAGCAGTTCTTC,CASGDYNEQFF,TRBV19,NA,NA,TRBJ2-1